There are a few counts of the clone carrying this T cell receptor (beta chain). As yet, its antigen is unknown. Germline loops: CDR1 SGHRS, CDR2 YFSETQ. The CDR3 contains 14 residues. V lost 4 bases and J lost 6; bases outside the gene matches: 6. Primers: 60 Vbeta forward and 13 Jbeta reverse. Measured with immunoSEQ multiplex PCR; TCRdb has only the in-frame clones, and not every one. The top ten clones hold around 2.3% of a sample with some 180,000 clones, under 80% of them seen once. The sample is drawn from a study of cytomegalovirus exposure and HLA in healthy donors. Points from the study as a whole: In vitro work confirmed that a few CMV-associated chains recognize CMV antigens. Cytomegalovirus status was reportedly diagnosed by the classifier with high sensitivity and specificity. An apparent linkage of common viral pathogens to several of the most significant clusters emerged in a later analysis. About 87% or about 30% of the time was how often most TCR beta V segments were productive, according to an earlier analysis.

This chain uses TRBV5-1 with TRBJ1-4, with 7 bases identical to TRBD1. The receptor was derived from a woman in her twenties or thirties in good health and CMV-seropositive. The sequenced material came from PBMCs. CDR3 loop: CASSEDRSHEKLFF. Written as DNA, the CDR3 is TGCGCCAGCAGCGAGGACAGGTCCCATGAAAAACTGTTTTTT.